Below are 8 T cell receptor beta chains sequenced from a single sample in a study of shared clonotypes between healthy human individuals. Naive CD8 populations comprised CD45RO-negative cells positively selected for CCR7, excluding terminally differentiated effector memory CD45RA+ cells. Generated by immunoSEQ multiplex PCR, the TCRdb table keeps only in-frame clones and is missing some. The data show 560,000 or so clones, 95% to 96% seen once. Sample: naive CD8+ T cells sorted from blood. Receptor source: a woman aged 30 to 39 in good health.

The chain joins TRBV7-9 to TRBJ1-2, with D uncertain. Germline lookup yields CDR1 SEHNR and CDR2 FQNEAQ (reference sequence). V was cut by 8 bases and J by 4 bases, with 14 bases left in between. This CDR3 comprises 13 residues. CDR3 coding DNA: TGTGCCAGCCGCCAGGAGGGTGGCTATGGCTACACCTTC. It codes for CASRQEGGYGYTF.

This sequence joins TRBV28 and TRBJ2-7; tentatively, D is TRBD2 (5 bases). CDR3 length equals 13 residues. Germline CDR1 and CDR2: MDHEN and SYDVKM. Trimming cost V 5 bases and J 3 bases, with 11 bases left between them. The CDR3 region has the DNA TGTGCCAGCAGTCCCTCCGGGGTCTACGAGCAGTACTTC. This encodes CASSPSGVYEQYF.

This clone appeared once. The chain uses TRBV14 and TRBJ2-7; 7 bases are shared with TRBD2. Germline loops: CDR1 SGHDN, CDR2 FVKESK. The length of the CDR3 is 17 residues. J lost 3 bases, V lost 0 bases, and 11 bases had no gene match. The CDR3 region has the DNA TGTGCCAGCAGCCAAGATCTCGGGGAGGGTTCCCTCTACGAGCAGTACTTC. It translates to CASSQDLGEGSLYEQYF.

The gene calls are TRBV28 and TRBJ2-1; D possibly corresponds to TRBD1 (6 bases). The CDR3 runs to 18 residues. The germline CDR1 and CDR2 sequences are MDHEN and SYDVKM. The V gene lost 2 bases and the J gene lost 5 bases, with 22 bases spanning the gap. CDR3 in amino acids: CASSLPTPPRGSDNEQFF. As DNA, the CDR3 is TGTGCCAGCAGTTTACCTACCCCCCCTAGGGGGTCGGACAATGAGCAGTTCTTC.

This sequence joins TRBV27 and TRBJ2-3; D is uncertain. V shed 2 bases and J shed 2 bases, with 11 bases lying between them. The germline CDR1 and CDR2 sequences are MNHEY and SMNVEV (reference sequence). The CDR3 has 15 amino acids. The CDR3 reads CASSLLGFFTDTQYF. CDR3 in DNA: TGTGCCAGCAGTTTACTGGGTTTTTTCACAGATACGCAGTATTTT.

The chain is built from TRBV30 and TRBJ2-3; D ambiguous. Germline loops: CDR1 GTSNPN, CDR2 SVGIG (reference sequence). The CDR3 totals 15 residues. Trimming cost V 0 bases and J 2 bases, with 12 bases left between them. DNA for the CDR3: TGTGCCTGGAGTGTAATGGCGGATTACACAGATACGCAGTATTTT. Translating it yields CAWSVMADYTDTQYF.

DNA of the CDR3: TGTGCCAGTAGTATAGATCCGGTCGGGAGTGGAAACATTCAGTACTTC. It translates to CASSIDPVGSGNIQYF. The rearrangement links TRBV19 to TRBJ2-4; possibly TRBD2 for D (6 bases). The CDR3 sequence is 16 residues long. Germline V gene sequence: CDR1 LNHDA, CDR2 SQIVND (reference sequence). V lost 0 bases to trimming and J lost 6 bases, with 15 bases between them.

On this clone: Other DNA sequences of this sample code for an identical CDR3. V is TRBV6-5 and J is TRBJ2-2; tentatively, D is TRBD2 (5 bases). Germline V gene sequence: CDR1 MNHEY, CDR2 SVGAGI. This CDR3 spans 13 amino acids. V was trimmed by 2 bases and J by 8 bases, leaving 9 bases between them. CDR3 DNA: TGTGCCAGCAGTTACGTGAGGGCTGGGGAGCTGTTTTTT. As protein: CASSYVRAGELFF.